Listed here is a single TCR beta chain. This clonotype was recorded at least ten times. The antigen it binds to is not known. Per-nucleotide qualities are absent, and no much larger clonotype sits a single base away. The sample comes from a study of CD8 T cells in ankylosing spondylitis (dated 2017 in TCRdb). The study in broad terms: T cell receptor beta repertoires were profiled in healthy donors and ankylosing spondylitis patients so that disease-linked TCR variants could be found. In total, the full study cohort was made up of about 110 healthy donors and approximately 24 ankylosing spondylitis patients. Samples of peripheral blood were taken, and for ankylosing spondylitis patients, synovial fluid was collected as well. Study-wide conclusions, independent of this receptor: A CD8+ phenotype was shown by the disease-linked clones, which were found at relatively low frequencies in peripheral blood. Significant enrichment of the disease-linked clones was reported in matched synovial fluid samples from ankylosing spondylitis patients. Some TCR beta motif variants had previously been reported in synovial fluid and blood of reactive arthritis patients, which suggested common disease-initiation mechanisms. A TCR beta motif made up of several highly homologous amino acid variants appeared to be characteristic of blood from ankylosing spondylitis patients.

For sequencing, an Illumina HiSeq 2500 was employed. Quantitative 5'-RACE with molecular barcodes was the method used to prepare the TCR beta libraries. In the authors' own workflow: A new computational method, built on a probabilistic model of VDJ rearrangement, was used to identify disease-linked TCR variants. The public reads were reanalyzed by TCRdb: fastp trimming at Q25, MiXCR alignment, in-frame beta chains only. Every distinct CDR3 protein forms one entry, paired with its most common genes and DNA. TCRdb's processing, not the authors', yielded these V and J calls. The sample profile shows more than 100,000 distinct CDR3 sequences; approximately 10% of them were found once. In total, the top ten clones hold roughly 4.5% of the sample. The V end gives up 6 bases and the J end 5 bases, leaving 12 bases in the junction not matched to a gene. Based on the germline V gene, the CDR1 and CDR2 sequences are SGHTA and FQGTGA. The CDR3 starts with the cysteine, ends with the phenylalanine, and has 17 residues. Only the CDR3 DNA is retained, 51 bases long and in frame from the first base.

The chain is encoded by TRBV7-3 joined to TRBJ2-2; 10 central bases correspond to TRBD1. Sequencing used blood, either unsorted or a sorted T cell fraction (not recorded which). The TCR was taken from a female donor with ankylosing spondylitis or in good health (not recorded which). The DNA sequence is TGTGCCAGCAGAGACGAAGGCGGGACAGGGGTGACCGGGGAGCTGTTTTTT. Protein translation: CASRDEGGTGVTGELFF.